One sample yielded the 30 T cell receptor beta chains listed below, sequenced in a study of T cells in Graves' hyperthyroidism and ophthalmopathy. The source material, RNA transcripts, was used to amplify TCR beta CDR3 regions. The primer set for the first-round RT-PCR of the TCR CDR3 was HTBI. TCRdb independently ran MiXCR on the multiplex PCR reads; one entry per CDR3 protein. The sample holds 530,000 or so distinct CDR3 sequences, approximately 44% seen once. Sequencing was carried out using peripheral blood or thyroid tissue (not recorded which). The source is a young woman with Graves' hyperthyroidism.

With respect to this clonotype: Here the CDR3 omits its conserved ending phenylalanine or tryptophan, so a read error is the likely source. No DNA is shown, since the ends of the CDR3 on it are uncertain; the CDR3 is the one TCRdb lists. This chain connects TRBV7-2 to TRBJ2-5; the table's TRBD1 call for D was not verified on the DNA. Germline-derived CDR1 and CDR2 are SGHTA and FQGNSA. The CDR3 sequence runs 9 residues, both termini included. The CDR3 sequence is CASSSGPNT.

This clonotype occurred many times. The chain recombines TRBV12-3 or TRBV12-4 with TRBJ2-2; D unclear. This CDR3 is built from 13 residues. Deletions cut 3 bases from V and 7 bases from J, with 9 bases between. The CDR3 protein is CASSFRASGELFF. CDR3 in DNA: TGTGCCAGCAGTTTTAGGGCTAGCGGGGAGCTGTTTTTT.

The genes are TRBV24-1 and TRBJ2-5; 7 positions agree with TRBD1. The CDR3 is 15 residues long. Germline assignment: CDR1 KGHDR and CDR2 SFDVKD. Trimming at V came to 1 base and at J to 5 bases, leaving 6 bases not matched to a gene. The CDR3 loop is CATSDLGQVQETQYF. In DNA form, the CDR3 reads TGTGCCACCAGTGATTTAGGACAGGTTCAGGAGACCCAGTACTTC.

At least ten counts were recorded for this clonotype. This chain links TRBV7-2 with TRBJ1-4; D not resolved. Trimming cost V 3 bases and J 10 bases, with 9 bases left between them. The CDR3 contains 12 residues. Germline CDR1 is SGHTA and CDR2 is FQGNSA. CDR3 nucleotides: TGTGCCAGCAGCTTGGGTGAGGGAAAACTGTTTTTT. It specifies CASSLGEGKLFF.

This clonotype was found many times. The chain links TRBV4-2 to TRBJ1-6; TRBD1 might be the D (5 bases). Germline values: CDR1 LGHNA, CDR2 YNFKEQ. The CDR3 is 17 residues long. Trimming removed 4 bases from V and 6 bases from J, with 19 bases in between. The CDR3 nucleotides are TGTGCCAGCAGCCGACTACGGGACGCGGGGCGTAATTCACCCCTCCACTTT. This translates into CASSRLRDAGRNSPLHF.

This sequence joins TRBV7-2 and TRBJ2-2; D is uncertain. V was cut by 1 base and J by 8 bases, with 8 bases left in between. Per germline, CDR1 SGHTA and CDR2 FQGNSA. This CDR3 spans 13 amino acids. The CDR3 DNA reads TGTGCCAGCAGCTTAGGTTACTCTGGGGAGCTGTTTTTT. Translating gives CASSLGYSGELFF.

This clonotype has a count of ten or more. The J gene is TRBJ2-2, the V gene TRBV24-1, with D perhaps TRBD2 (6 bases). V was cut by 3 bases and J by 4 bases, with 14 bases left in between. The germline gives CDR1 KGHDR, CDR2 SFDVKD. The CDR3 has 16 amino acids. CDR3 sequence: CATSDPLAYGTGELFF. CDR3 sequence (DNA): TGTGCCACCAGTGATCCTCTAGCGTATGGCACCGGGGAGCTGTTTTTT.

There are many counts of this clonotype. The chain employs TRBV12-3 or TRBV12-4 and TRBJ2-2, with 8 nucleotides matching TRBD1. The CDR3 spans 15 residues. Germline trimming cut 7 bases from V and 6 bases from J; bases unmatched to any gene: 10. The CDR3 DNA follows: TGTGCCAGCACCGACCAGGGGGCGCCAGCCGGGGAGCTGTTTTTT. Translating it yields CASTDQGAPAGELFF.

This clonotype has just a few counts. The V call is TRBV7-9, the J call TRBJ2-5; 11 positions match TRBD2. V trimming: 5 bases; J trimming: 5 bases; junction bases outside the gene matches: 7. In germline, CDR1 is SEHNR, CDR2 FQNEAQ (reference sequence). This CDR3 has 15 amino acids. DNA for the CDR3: TGTGCCAGCAGCCTTAGCGGGGGGGCCTGGGAGACCCAGTACTTC. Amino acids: CASSLSGGAWETQYF.

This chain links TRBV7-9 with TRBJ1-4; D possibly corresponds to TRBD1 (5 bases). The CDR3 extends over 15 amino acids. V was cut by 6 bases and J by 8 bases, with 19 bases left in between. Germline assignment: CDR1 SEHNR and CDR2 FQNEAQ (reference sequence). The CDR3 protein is CASSDRTKGNEKLFF. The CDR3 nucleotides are TGTGCCAGCAGTGACCGGACAAAGGGGAACGAAAAACTGTTTTTT.

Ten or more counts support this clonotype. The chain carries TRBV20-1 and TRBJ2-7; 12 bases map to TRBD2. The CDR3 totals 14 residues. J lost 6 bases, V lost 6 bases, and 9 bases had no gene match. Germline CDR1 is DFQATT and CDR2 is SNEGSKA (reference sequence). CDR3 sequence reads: CSAKLAGGFSEQYF. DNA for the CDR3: TGCAGTGCGAAGCTAGCGGGAGGGTTCTCCGAGCAGTACTTC.

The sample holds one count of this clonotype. CDR3 DNA sequence: TGTGCCAGCAGCACCACCCGGGGGTCTGGAAACACCATATATTTT. Its translation: CASSTTRGSGNTIYF. V usage is TRBV7-6 and J usage is TRBJ1-3; D perhaps matches TRBD1 (5 bases). Germline lookup yields CDR1 SGHVS and CDR2 FNYEAQ. V was clipped by 5 bases and J by 1 base, with 12 bases between them. CDR3 size: 15 residues.

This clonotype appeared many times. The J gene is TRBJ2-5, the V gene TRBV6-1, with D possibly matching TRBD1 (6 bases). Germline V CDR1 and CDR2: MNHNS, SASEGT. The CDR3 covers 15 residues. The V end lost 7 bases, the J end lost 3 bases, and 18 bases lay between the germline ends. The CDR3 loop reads CASKPQGQAKETQYF. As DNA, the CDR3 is TGTGCCAGCAAACCCCAGGGGCAGGCAAAAGAGACCCAGTACTTC.

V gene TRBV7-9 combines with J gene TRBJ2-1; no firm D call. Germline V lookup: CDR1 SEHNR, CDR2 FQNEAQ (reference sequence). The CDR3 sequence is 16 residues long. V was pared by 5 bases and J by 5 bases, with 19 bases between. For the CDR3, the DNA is TGTGCCAGCAGCCTCACCGCCAGGATATGGAACAATGAGCAGTTCTTC. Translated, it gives CASSLTARIWNNEQFF.

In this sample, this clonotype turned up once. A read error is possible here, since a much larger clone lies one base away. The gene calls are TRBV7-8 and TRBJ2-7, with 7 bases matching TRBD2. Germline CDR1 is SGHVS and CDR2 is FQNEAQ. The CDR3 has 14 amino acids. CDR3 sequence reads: CASSQGREEYERYF. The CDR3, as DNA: TGTGCCAGCAGCCAAGGTCGGGAGGAGTACGAGCGGTACTTC.

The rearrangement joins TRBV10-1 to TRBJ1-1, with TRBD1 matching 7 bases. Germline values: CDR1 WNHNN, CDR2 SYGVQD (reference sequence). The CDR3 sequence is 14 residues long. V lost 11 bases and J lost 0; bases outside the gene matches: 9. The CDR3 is CAFRQGQMNTEAFF. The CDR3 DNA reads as TGCGCCTTTCGACAGGGACAAATGAACACTGAAGCTTTCTTT.

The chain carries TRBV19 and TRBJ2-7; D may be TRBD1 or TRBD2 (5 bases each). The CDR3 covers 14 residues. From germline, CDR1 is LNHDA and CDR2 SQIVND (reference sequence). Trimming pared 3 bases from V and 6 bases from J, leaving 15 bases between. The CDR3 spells CASSIGRETREQYF. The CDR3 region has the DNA TGTGCCAGTAGTATTGGCAGGGAGACCCGCGAGCAGTACTTC.

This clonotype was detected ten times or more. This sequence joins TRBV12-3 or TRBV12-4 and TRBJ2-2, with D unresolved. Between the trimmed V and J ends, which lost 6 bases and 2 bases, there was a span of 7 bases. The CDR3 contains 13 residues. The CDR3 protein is CASRAINTGELFF. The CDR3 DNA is TGTGCCAGCAGGGCCATCAACACCGGGGAGCTGTTTTTT.

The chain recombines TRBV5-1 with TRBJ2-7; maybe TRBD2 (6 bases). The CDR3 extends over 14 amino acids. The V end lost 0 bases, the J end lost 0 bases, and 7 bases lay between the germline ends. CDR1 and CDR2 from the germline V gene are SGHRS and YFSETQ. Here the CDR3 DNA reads TGCGCCAGCAGCTTGGGGGACTTCTCCTACGAGCAGTACTTC. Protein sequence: CASSLGDFSYEQYF.

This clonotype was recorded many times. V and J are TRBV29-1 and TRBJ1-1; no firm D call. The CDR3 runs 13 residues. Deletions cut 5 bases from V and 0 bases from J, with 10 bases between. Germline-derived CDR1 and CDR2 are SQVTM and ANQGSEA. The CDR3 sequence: CSVHGLLNTEAFF. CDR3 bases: TGCAGCGTTCACGGGTTATTGAACACTGAAGCTTTCTTT. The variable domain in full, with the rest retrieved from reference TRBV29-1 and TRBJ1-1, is SAVISQKPSRDICQRGTSLTIQCQVDSQVTMMFWYRQQPGQSLTLIATANQGSEATYESGFVIDKFPISRPNLTFSTLTVSNMSPEDSSIYLCSVHGLLNTEAFFGQGTRLTVV.

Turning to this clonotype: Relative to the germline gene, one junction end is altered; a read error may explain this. CDR3 DNA: TGCAGTGCTAGTAGAGGGAACTACGGCTACACCTTC. Translation: CSASRGNYGYTF. The V and J genes are TRBV20-1 and TRBJ1-2, with D unclear. This CDR3 has 12 residues. The V gene's germline CDR1 is DFQATT and CDR2 SNEGSKA (reference sequence).

The CDR3 DNA follows: TGCAGTGCCAGTAGCGGGACATATAATTCACCCCTCCACTTT. It specifies CSASSGTYNSPLHF. The rearrangement links TRBV20-1 to TRBJ1-6, with D possibly TRBD1 on 6 matching bases. Between the trimmed V and J ends, which lost 6 bases and 4 bases, there was a span of 13 bases. The CDR3 totals 14 residues. Germline loops: CDR1 DFQATT, CDR2 SNEGSKA (reference sequence).

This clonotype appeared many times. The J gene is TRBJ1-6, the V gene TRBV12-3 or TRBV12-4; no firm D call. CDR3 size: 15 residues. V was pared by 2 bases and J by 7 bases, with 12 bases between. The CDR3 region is CASSLTRHENSPLHF. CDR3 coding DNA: TGTGCCAGCAGTTTAACCCGGCATGAGAATTCACCCCTCCACTTT.

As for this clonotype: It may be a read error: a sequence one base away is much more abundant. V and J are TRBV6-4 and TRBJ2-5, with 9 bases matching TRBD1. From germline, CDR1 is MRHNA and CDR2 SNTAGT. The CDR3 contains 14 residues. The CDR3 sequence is CVSSYGTGPETQYF. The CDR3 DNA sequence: TGTGTCAGCAGTTACGGGACAGGGCCGGAGACCCAGTACTTC.

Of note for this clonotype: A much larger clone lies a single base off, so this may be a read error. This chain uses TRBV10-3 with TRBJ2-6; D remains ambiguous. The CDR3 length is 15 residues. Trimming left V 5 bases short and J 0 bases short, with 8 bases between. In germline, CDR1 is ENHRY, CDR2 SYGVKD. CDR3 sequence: CAISSRYSGANVLTF. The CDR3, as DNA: TGTGCCATCAGTTCAAGGTACTCTGGGGCCAACGTCCTGACTTTC.

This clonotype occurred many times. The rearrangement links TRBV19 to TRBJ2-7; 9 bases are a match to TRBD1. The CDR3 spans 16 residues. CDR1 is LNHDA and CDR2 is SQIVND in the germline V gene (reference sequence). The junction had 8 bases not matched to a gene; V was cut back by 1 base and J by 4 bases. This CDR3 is CASSIGPGQGVYEQYF. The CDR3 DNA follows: TGTGCCAGTAGTATAGGACCGGGACAGGGAGTTTACGAGCAGTACTTC.

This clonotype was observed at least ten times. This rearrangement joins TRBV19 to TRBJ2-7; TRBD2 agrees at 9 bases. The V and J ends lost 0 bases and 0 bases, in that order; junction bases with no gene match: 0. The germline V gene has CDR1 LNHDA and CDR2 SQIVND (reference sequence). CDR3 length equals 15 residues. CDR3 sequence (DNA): TGTGCCAGTAGTATAGATAGCGGGAGCTCCTACGAGCAGTACTTC. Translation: CASSIDSGSSYEQYF.

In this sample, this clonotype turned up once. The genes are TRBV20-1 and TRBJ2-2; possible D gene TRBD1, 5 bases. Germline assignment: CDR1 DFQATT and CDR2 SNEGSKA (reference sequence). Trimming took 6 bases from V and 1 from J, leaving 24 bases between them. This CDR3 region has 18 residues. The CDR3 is CSAAGHPSMAENTGELFF. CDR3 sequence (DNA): TGCAGTGCCGCCGGACACCCCTCCATGGCGGAGAACACCGGGGAGCTGTTTTTT.

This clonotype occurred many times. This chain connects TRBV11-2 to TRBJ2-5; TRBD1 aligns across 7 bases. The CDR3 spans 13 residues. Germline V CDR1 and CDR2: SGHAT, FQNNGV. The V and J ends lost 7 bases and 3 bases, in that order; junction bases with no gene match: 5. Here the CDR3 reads CASTQGMEETQYF. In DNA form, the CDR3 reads TGTGCCAGCACACAGGGGATGGAAGAGACCCAGTACTTC.

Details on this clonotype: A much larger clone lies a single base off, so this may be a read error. The CDR3 DNA follows: TGTGCCGGCAGCTACCCCGGGACAGGGAACTCTGGAAACACCATATATTTT. Amino acid sequence: CAGSYPGTGNSGNTIYF. This rearrangement joins TRBV7-9 to TRBJ1-3; 9 bases are shared with TRBD1. Germline V gene sequence: CDR1 SEHNR, CDR2 FQNEAQ (reference sequence). The CDR3 spans 17 residues.